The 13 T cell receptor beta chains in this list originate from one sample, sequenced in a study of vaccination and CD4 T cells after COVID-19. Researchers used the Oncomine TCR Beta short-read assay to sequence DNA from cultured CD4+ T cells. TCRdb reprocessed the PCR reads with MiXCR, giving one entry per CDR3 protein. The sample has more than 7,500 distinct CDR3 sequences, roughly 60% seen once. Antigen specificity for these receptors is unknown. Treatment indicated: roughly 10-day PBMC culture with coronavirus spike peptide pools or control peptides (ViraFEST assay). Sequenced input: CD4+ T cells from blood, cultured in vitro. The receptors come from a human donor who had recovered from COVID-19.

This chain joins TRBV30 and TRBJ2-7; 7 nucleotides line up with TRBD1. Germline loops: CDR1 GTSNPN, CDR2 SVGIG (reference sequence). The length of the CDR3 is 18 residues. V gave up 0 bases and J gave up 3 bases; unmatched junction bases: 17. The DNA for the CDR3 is TGTGCCTGGAGTGTACCGGACAGGTTCGGTTTTGCGAACTACGAGCAGTACTTC. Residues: CAWSVPDRFGFANYEQYF.

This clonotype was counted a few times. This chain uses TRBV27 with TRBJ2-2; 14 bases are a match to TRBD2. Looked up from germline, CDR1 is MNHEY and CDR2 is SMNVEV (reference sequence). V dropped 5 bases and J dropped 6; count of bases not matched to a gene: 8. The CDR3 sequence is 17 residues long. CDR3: CASSRLAGGDLPGELFF. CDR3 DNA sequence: TGTGCCAGCAGTCGACTAGCGGGGGGGGACCTACCCGGGGAGCTGTTTTTT.

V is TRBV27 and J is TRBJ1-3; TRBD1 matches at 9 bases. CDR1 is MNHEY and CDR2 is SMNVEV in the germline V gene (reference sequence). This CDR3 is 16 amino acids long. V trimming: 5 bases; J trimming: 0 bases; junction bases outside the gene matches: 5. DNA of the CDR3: TGTGCCAGCAGTACAGGACAGGGGCGCTCTGGAAACACCATATATTTT. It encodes CASSTGQGRSGNTIYF.

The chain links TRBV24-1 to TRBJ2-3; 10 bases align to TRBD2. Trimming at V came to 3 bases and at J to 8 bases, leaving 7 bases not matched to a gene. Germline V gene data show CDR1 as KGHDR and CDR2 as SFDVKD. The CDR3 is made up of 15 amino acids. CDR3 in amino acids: CATSDGTSALGTQYF. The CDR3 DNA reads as TGTGCCACCAGTGATGGGACTAGCGCCCTGGGTACGCAGTATTTT.

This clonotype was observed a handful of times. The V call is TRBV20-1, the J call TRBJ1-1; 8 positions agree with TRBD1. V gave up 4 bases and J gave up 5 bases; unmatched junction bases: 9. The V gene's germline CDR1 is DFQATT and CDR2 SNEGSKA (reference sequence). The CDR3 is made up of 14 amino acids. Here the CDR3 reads CSAKYTGGSTEAFF. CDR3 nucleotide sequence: TGCAGTGCTAAATATACAGGGGGTAGTACTGAAGCTTTCTTT.

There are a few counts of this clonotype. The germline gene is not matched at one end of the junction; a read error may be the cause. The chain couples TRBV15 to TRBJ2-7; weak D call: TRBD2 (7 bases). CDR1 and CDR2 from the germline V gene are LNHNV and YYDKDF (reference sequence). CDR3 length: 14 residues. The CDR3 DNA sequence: TGTGCCATCAGCAGGGGCGGGAGCTCCTACGAGCAGTACTTC. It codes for CAISRGGSSYEQYF.

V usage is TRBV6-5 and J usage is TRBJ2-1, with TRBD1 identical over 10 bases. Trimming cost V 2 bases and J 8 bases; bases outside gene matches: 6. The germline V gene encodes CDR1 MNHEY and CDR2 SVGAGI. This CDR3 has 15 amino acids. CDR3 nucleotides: TGTGCCAGCAGTTACGGACAGGGGGGTTTAGATGAGCAGTTCTTC. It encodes CASSYGQGGLDEQFF.

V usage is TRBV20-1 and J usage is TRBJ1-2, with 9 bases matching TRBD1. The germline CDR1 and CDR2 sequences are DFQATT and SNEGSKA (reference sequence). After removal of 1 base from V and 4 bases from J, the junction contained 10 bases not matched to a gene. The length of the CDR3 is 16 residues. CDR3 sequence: CSARARRTGEVYGYTF. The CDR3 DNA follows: TGCAGTGCTAGAGCCCGTAGGACAGGGGAAGTCTATGGCTACACCTTC.

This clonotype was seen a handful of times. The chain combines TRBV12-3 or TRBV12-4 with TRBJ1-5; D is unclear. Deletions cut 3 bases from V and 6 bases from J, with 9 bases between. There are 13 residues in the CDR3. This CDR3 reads CASSLTSGQPQHF. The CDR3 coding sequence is TGTGCCAGCAGTTTGACGTCAGGTCAGCCCCAGCATTTT.

The CDR3 is CASSSAGRNYGYTF. The CDR3 DNA is TGTGCCAGCAGCTCGGCAGGCCGCAACTATGGCTACACCTTC. This chain uses TRBV7-6 with TRBJ1-2; no clear D. The CDR3 covers 14 residues. Trimming took off 4 bases at V and 2 bases at J, with 11 bases between the two ends. Germline V gene sequence: CDR1 SGHVS, CDR2 FNYEAQ.

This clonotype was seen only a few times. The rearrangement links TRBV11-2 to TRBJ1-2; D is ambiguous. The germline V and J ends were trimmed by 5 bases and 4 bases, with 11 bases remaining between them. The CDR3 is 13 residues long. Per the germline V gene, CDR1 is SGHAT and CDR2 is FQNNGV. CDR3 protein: CASSPSGPYGYTF. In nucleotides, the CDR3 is TGTGCCAGCAGCCCTTCGGGCCCCTATGGCTACACCTTC.

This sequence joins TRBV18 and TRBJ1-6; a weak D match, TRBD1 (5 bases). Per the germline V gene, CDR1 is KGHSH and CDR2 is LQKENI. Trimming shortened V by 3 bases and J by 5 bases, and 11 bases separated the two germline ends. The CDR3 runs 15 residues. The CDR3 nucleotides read TGTGCCAGCTCACCGTCTCACAGGAATAATTCACCCCTCCACTTT. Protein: CASSPSHRNNSPLHF.

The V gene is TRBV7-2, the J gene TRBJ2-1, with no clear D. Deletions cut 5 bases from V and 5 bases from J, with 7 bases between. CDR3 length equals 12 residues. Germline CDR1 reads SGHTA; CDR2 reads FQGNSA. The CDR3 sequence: CASSTRDNEQFF. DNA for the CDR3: TGTGCCAGCAGCACCAGAGACAATGAGCAGTTCTTC. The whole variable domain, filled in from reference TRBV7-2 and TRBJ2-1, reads GAGVSQSPSNKVTEKGKDVELRCDPISGHTALYWYRQSLGQGLEFLIYFQGNSAPDKSGLPSDRFSAERTGGSVSTLTIQRTQQEDSAVYLCASSTRDNEQFFGPGTRLTVL.